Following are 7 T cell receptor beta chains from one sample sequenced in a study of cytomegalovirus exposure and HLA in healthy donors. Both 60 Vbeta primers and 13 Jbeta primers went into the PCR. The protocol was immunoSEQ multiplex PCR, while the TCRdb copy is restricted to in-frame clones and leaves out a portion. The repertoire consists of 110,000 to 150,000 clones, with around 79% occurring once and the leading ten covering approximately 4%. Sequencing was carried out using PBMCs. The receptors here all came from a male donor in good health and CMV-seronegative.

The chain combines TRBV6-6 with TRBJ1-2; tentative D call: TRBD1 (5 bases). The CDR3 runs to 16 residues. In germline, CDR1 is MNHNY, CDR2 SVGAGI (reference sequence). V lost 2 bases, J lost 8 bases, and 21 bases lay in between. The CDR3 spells CASSYGNDRPVGGYTF. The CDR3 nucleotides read TGTGCCAGCAGTTACGGGAACGACAGACCGGTGGGAGGCTACACCTTC.

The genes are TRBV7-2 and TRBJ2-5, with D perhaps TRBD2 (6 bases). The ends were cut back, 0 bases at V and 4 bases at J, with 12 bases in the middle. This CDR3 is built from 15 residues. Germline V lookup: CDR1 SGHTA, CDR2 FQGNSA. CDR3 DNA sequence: TGTGCCAGCAGCTTAGCGCCCCAGGGAGGAGAGACCCAGTACTTC. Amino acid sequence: CASSLAPQGGETQYF.

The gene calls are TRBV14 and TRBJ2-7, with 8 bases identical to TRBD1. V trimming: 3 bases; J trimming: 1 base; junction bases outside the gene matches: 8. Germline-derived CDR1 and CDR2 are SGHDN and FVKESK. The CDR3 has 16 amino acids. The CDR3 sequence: CASSHSPGGESYEQYF. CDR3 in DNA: TGTGCCAGCAGCCACTCCCCAGGGGGCGAGTCCTACGAGCAGTACTTC. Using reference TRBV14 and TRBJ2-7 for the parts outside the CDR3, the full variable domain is EAGVTQFPSHSVIEKGQTVTLRCDPISGHDNLYWYRRVMGKEIKFLLHFVKESKQDESGMPNNRFLAERTGGTYSTLKVQPAELEDSGVYFCASSHSPGGESYEQYFGPGTRLTVT.

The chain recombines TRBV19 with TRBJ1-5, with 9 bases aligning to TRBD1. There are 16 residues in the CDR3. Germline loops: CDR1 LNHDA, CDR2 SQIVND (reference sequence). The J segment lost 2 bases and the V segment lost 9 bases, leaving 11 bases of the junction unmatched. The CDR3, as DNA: TGTGCCAGCAAGGGGCGGGACAGGGCCGGCAATCAGCCCCAGCATTTT. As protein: CASKGRDRAGNQPQHF.

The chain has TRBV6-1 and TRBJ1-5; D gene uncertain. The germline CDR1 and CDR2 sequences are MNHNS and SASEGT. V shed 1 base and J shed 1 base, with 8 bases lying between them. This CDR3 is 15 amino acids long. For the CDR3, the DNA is TGTGCCAGCAGTGAAGGACACCTAAGCAATCAGCCCCAGCATTTT. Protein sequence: CASSEGHLSNQPQHF.

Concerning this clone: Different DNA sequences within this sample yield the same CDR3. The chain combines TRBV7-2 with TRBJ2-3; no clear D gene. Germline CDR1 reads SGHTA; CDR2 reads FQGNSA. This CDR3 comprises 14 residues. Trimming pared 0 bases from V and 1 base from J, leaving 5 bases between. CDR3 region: CASSLAGRTDTQYF. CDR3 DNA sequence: TGTGCCAGCAGCTTAGCTGGGCGCACAGATACGCAGTATTTT. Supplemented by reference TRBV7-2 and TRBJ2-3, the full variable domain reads GAGVSQSPSNKVTEKGKDVELRCDPISGHTALYWYRQSLGQGLEFLIYFQGNSAPDKSGLPSDRFSAERTGGSVSTLTIQRTQQEDSAVYLCASSLAGRTDTQYFGPGTRLTVL.

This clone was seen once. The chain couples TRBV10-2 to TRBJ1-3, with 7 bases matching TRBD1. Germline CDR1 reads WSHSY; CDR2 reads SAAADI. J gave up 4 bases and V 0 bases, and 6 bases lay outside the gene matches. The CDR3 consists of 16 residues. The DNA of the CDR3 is TGCGCCAGCAGTGAGTCGACAGGGCTACGGGGAAACACCATATATTTT. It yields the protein CASSESTGLRGNTIYF.